This TCR beta chain was found in a study of beta chain features in type 1 diabetes (dated 2018 in TCRdb). The study in broad terms: Mean age, gender distribution, total cell number and subset yield were not different between patients and healthy donors. A total of some 110 million sorted cells were examined across all samples, and the number of cells per subset was strongly correlated with RNA yield. In the study, recently diagnosed type 1 diabetes patients and matched healthy donors were compared on the TCRB repertoires of their sorted circulating CD4+ T cell subsets. Regulatory and stem cell-like memory subsets were isolated from only 8 patients and roughly 8 healthy donors, whereas naive and central memory subsets came from all 30 or so donors.

V drops 2 bases and J drops 7 bases, leaving 13 bases in between. From the germline V gene, CDR1 is SGHRS and CDR2 is YFSETQ. Measured from the cysteine to the phenylalanine, the CDR3 is 13 residues long. Of all the DNA, just the CDR3 is kept, 39 bases in frame from base 1. The entire amount of isolated RNA was reverse transcribed using the High Capacity cDNA Reverse Transcription Kit, so the sequenced TCRB transcripts were expressed ones. Naive, central memory and regulatory T cell samples underwent deep immunoSEQ sequencing, averaging about 3.57 million total reads per sample. Sorted cells were lysed in RLT buffer, and RNA was extracted using DNase-treated RNeasy Micro or Mini kits according to cell number. Each cell subset was processed on its own to prevent cross-contamination, while patient and healthy donor samples were processed together. Using the immunoSEQ multiplex PCR, TCRB sequences were amplified from cDNA into 87-bp fragments spanning the CDR3 region. Sequencing of the amplicons was done on the Illumina HiSeq platform. Regarding the original processing steps: PCR bias was computationally corrected using synthetic template baselines, reads within Hamming distance 2 were collapsed, and singletons that could not be merged were discarded. Reads were aligned to IMGT to assign V, D and J genes, CDR3 length, and insertions or deletions at six rearrangement sites. Within each subset, clonotype counts were normalized to sorted cell number, after which true diversity and Gini coefficients were computed with the tcR R package. Repertoire sharing was quantified using the overlap coefficient calculated on TCRB nucleotide sequences. As a proxy for the pre-selection repertoire, out-of-frame TCRB sequences from naive cells were analyzed. Not all clones reach the TCRdb copy of this immuneACCESS table, which keeps in-frame sequences only. Checked studies attribute under half of the gap to unresolved V genes and leave the rest unexplained. The DNA gave D and trimming, while V, J and clone size come from that table. The sample table shows 350,000 to 400,000 clones, and over 12% are seen once. The top ten hold 0.019% of the sample.

Each donor gave one peripheral blood draw, averaging around 120 mL, which was collected into heparinised tubes. Naive, central memory, regulatory and stem cell-like memory CD4+ T cells were sorted on a BD FACSAria II using a panel including CD45RO, CCR7, CD25, CD127, CD95 and CD27. All sorted populations exceeded 98% purity. PBMCs were separated immediately by Lymphoprep density gradient centrifugation and were stained directly, without being cultured. To minimize batch effects, samples were stained and sorted in pairs, one healthy donor with one patient per experiment. Concerning this clone: Its antigen remains unidentified. The sample holds no much larger clone one base away, and base qualities are not on file.

Paper-wide results and their limitations: Only small numbers of individuals were included in the HLA sub-analyses, which left unresolved whether HLA type had any influence on TCRB rearrangement. Fewer insertions and more nucleotide deletions at VDJ recombination sites were observed in patients with type 1 diabetes, implying thymic rearrangement abnormalities. A moderate but significant shortening of TCRB CDR3 length was observed in type 1 diabetes patients in all four CD4+ subsets. The naive, central memory and regulatory TCRB repertoires appeared to resemble one another more closely among patients than among healthy donors. PCR might favor shorter templates, but patient and control samples were amplified and corrected together, so any skew would affect both groups equally. Because cDNA was sequenced instead of genomic DNA, activated cells with high expression could be over-represented, although the groups did not differ in activation or CD3 levels.

The chain is made from TRBV5-1 and TRBJ2-7; TRBD1 is perhaps the D gene, given 5 matching bases. This TCR was sampled from a woman between 18 and 29 years old in good health. Source material: naive CD4+ T cells from blood. The cell subset or site label, as the study defines it: true naive CD4+ T cells. This receptor has the CDR3 CASSFPGSEEQYF. The nucleotide sequence is TGCGCCAGCAGCTTCCCAGGGTCGGAGGAGCAGTACTTC.